This record looks at one TCR beta chain sequence and its context. The antigen is unknown. This record comes from a study of T cell responses to AZD1222 COVID-19 vaccine. Study conclusions and caveats: In a largely white British group with more females than males, clonal diversity was possibly underestimated.

Here immunoSEQ multiplex PCR was the method, and the copy in TCRdb shows in-frame clones only, minus some. Of some 90,000 clones in the sample, 70% to 90% were seen once. Trimming left V 2 bases short and J 0 bases short, with 16 bases between. CDR1 and CDR2 from the germline V gene are SGHTA and FQGNSA. The CDR3 covers 18 residues. The receptor comes from an adult in good health. The chain uses TRBV7-2 and TRBJ1-4; D is ambiguous. Sequencing was performed on peripheral blood, taken on day 0 of AZD1222 vaccination. The CDR3 here is CASSLKGQVPATNEKLFF. DNA of the CDR3: TGTGCCAGCAGCTTAAAAGGGCAGGTCCCTGCAACTAATGAAAAACTGTTTTTT.